Presented here are 13 T cell receptor beta chains from one specimen sequenced in a study of blood T cells in healthy people across ages. For the second PCR, which ran for roughly 6 to 12 cycles, a sample-barcoded 5' primer and a J-beta primer mix were used. TCRdb recomputed calls from the 5' RACE reads with MiXCR, one row per CDR3 protein. The sample has 780,000 or so distinct CDR3 sequences, about 25% seen once. These data also featured in a second study, about T cells of mothers and their children.

Input material: blood. Receptors were obtained from a boy younger than 18 in good health.

The rearrangement uses TRBV6-2 or TRBV6-3 and TRBJ2-1; a weak D match, TRBD2 (5 bases). The V and J ends lost 0 bases and 0 bases respectively, with 12 bases between them. The CDR3 is made up of 17 amino acids. Germline V gene sequence: CDR1 MNHEY, CDR2 SVGEGT. The CDR3 loop is CASSYSVSGRSYNEQFF. CDR3 bases: TGTGCCAGCAGTTACTCGGTAAGCGGACGCTCCTACAATGAGCAGTTCTTC.

The V gene is TRBV20-1, the J gene TRBJ2-7, with D perhaps TRBD1 or TRBD2 (5 bases each). The CDR3 contains 13 residues. V was trimmed by 0 bases and J by 7 bases, leaving 13 bases between them. From germline, CDR1 is DFQATT and CDR2 SNEGSKA (reference sequence). The CDR3, as DNA: TGCAGTGCTAGAGATGGAGGTCCAGGGGAGCAGTACTTC. It yields the protein CSARDGGPGEQYF.

This chain connects TRBV7-9 to TRBJ2-5, with TRBD2 identical over 12 bases. The CDR3 contains 17 residues. V lost 5 bases, J lost 1 base, and 8 bases stayed unmatched. CDR1 SEHNR and CDR2 FQNEAQ come from the germline V gene (reference sequence). In DNA form, the CDR3 reads TGTGCCAGCAGCCCCAGACTAGCGGGGGTCCTCCAAGAGACCCAGTACTTC. It specifies CASSPRLAGVLQETQYF. Drawing the rest from reference TRBV7-9 and TRBJ2-5, the complete variable domain is DTGVSQNPRHKITKRGQNVTFRCDPISEHNRLYWYRQTLGQGPEFLTYFQNEAQLEKSRLLSDRFSAERPKGSFSTLEIQRTEQGDSAMYLCASSPRLAGVLQETQYFGPGTRLLVL.

This clonotype was recorded a few times. The V gene is TRBV20-1, the J gene TRBJ1-2, with D possibly TRBD1 on 6 matching bases. The CDR3 spans 12 residues. The V and J ends lost 7 bases and 3 bases respectively, with 12 bases between them. In germline, CDR1 is DFQATT, CDR2 SNEGSKA (reference sequence). CDR3 nucleotides: TGCAGTGGCACAGGGATCGACTATGGCTACACCTTC. Translation: CSGTGIDYGYTF.

The V call is TRBV5-1, the J call TRBJ1-1; TRBD1 might be the D (6 bases). V gave up 4 bases and J gave up 1 base, with 23 bases separating them. This CDR3 region has 18 residues. Germline lookup yields CDR1 SGHRS and CDR2 YFSETQ. This chain's CDR3 is CASSDGRDTVLENTEAFF. The CDR3 DNA reads TGCGCCAGCAGCGACGGCCGGGACACGGTATTAGAGAACACTGAAGCTTTCTTT.

This clonotype was observed a few times. V is TRBV7-8 and J is TRBJ2-3; 8 nucleotides align to TRBD2. The CDR3 is 19 residues long. The V gene's germline CDR1 is SGHVS and CDR2 FQNEAQ. Unmatched junction bases numbered 16, after V lost 3 bases and J lost 2 bases. CDR3 residues: CASSFIDSGLVGLTDTQYF. CDR3 coding DNA: TGTGCCAGCAGCTTTATCGACTCGGGACTAGTCGGCCTCACAGATACGCAGTATTTT.

The sample holds many counts of this clonotype. V gene TRBV28 combines with J gene TRBJ2-1, with 9 bases lining up with TRBD2. This CDR3 is 16 amino acids long. Germline values: CDR1 MDHEN, CDR2 SYDVKM. V lost 3 bases and J lost 0; bases outside the gene matches: 3. This CDR3 reads CASSLGSGSSYNEQFF. The DNA for the CDR3 is TGTGCCAGCAGTTTGGGTAGCGGGAGCTCCTACAATGAGCAGTTCTTC. The entire variable domain, with the rest obtained from reference TRBV28 and TRBJ2-1, is as follows: DVKVTQSSRYLVKRTGEKVFLECVQDMDHENMFWYRQDPGLGLRLIYFSYDVKMKEKGDIPEGYSVSREKKERFSLILESASTNQTSMYLCASSLGSGSSYNEQFFGPGTRLTVL.

The chain employs TRBV5-1 and TRBJ2-7; TRBD2 is a possible D gene (6 bases). The CDR3 spans 16 residues. Germline values: CDR1 SGHRS, CDR2 YFSETQ. V shed 0 bases and J shed 0 bases, with 13 bases lying between them. CDR3 sequence reads: CASSLAPGLTSYEQYF. In DNA, the CDR3 is TGCGCCAGCAGCTTGGCCCCGGGACTCACCTCCTACGAGCAGTACTTC.

On this clonotype: A clone one base away is much larger, so this may be a read error. This sequence joins TRBV4-3 and TRBJ2-1; 8 bases line up with TRBD2. CDR3 length: 15 residues. From germline, CDR1 is LGHNA and CDR2 YSLEER. The CDR3 is CVSSLTGGDYNEQFF. Written as DNA, the CDR3 is TGCGTCAGCAGCCTTACGGGGGGGGACTACAATGAGCAGTTCTTC.

This CDR3 is CSAVSGTSTYNEQFF. The CDR3 DNA follows: TGCAGTGCCGTTTCCGGGACTAGCACATACAATGAGCAGTTCTTC. This chain links TRBV20-1 with TRBJ2-5; 9 nucleotides agree with TRBD2. The J call could be wrong; TRBJ2-1 is a better fit for the DNA end. Germline loops: CDR1 DFQATT, CDR2 SNEGSKA (reference sequence). The CDR3 is 15 residues long.

J is TRBJ2-1 and V is TRBV29-1; D may correspond to TRBD1 or TRBD2 (5 bases each). The germline CDR1 and CDR2 sequences are SQVTM and ANQGSEA. The V end was cut by 4 bases, the J end by 1 base, with 11 bases between. CDR3 length: 14 residues. The CDR3 DNA sequence: TGCAGCGTTGTCGGGGCAGGATCCTACAATGAGCAGTTCTTC. Translation gives CSVVGAGSYNEQFF.

There are a few counts of this clonotype. The gene calls are TRBV7-9 and TRBJ1-1; tentatively, D is TRBD1 (6 bases). Trimming cost V 2 bases and J 7 bases, with 17 bases left between them. Germline V gene data show CDR1 as SEHNR and CDR2 as FQNEAQ (reference sequence). CDR3 length equals 15 residues. The CDR3 here is CASSLTQGEKGEAFF. DNA of the CDR3: TGTGCCAGCAGCTTAACACAGGGTGAAAAGGGTGAAGCTTTCTTT.

This clonotype has only a few counts. The gene calls are TRBV27 and TRBJ1-4; D gene ambiguous. Deletions cut 5 bases from V and 6 bases from J, with 13 bases between. CDR3 length: 14 residues. From germline, CDR1 is MNHEY and CDR2 SMNVEV (reference sequence). The chain's CDR3 is CASSPGGGYEKLFF. The DNA for the CDR3 is TGTGCCAGCAGTCCGGGTGGCGGGTATGAAAAACTGTTTTTT.